The T cell receptor (beta chain) described here comes from a study of OX40 agonist ivuxolimab in advanced cancers. The length of the CDR3 is 15 residues. CDR1 is ENHRY and CDR2 is SYGVKD in the germline V gene. V lost 3 bases, J lost 0 bases, and 11 bases lay in between. Clones were read by immunoSEQ multiplex PCR, and TCRdb kept only the in-frame ones, dropping some. The data hold 45,000 to 50,000 clones, with about four fifths observed a single time. The sequenced sample was CD4+ or CD8+ T cells sorted from blood, obtained in a trial of the OX40 agonist ivuxolimab. The chain employs TRBV10-3 and TRBJ1-1, with no clear D. The sequence was obtained from an adult with an advanced solid tumor such as melanoma, head and neck, liver or kidney cancer. The CDR3 spells CAISDPGFVNTEAFF. CDR3 coding DNA: TGTGCCATCAGTGATCCGGGGTTTGTGAACACTGAAGCTTTCTTT.